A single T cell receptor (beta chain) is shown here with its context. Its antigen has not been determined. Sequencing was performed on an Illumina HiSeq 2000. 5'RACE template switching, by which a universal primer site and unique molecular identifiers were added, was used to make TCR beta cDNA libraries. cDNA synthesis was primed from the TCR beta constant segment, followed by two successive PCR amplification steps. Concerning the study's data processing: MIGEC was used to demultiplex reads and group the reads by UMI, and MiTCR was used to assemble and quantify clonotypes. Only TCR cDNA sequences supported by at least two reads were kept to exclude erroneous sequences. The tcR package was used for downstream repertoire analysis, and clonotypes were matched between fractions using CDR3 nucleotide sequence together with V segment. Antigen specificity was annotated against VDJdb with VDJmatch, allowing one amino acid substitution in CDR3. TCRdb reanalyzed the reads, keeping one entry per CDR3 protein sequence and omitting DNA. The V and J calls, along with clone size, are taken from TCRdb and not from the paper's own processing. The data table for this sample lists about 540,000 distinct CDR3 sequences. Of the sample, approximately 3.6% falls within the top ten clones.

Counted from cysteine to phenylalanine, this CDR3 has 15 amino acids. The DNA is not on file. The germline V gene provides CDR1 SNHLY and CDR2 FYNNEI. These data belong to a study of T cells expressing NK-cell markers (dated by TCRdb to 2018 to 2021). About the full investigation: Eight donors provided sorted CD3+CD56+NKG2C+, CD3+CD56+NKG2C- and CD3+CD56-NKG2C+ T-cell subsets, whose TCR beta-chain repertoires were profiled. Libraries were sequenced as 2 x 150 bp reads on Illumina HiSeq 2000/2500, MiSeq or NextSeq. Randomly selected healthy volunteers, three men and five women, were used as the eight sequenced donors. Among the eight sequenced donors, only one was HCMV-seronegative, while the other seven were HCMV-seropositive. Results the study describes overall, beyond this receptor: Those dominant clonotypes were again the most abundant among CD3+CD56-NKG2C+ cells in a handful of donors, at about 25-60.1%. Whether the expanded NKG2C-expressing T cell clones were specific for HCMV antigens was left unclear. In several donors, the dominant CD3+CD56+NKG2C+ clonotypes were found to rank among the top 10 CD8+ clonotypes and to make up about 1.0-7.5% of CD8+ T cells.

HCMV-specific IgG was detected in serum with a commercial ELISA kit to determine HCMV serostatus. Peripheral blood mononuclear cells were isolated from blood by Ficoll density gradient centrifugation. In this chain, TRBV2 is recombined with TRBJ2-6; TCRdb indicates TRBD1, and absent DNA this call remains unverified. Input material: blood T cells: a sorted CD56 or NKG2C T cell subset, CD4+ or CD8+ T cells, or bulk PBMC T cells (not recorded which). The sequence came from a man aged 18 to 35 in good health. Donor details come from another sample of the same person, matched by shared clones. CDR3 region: CASVGYRAGANVLTF.